The TCR beta chain described here comes from a study of OX40 agonist ivuxolimab in advanced cancers. This clone was observed a single time. TCRdb's table, derived via immunoSEQ multiplex PCR, lists solely in-frame clones and lacks some. The sample yields tens of thousands of clones, roughly 85% seen once. The V and J ends lost 6 bases and 5 bases respectively, with 8 bases between them. The CDR3 runs 12 residues. Germline loops: CDR1 ENHRY, CDR2 SYGVKD. This receptor was obtained from an adult with an advanced solid tumor such as melanoma, head and neck, liver or kidney cancer. V is TRBV10-3 and J is TRBJ2-1; D gene ambiguous. The specimen was CD4+ or CD8+ T cells sorted from blood, collected in a trial of the OX40 agonist ivuxolimab. This chain's CDR3 is CAIRDHDNEQFF. Written as DNA, the CDR3 is TGTGCCATCAGGGATCACGACAATGAGCAGTTCTTC.